This is a list of T cell receptor beta chains from one sample in a study of T cells in Graves' hyperthyroidism and ophthalmopathy. In TCRdb, the multiplex PCR reads were re-called with MiXCR into one record per CDR3 protein. The table has about 600,000 distinct CDR3 sequences, 11% to 15% seen once. The sample was blood. All receptors derive from a woman between 18 and 30 years old with Graves' ophthalmopathy. Each CDR3 is given with its conserved first and last residue. The D gene is left open where the match is weak. Part of the rows lack a size; the others show once, few, many or a class for expanded clones.

j_call | v_call | clone_size | d_call | cdr3_nt | cdr3_aa
TRBJ2-6 | TRBV5-6 | many | TRBD1 | TGTGCCAGCAGCTTCGCGACAGGGAGCTCTGGGGCCAACGTCCTGACTTTC | CASSFATGSSGANVLTF
TRBJ2-3 | TRBV13 | many | . | TGTGCCAGCAGCCTAGCATCCAGCACAGATACGCAGTATTTT | CASSLASSTDTQYF
TRBJ1-6 | TRBV2 | many | . | TGTGCCAGCAGTGAACTGTCCTATAATTCACCCCTCCACTTT | CASSELSYNSPLHF
TRBJ2-1 | TRBV27 | many | . | TGTGCCAGCAGAGACACCTTCGAGACTTCCTCCTACAATGAGCAGTTCTTC | CASRDTFETSSYNEQFF
TRBJ1-6 | TRBV25-1 | . | . | TGTGCCAGCAGTGAGATCCGGGATAATTCACCCCTCCACTTT | CASSEIRDNSPLHF
TRBJ2-1 | TRBV11-2 | many | TRBD2 | TGTGCCAGCAGCCAACGACTAGCGGGAGACCGGGAGCAGTTCTTC | CASSQRLAGDREQFF
TRBJ1-2 | TRBV6-4 | once | . | TGTGTCAGCAGTAACTCCTATGGCTACACCTTC | CVSSNSYGYTF
TRBJ2-7 | TRBV9 | few | . | TGTGCCAGCAGCGTAGTCCCAGGGGCGGGATACGAGCAGTACTTC | CASSVVPGAGYEQYF
TRBJ2-3 | TRBV7-2 | . | TRBD2 | TGTGCCAGCAGCCACGGGACTAGCGGGTTTGCAGATACGCAGTATTTT | CASSHGTSGFADTQYF
TRBJ2-4 | TRBV6-5 | few | TRBD2 | TGTGCCAGCAGTTACTTGGGGGAGGGGGCCAAAAACATTCAGTACTTC | CASSYLGEGAKNIQYF
TRBJ1-1 | TRBV12-3/TRBV12-4 | . | . | TGTGCCAGCAGGCGGGGACTTGTAGCTTTCTTT | CASRRGLVAFF
TRBJ2-7 | TRBV6-2/TRBV6-3 | many | TRBD2 | TGTGCCAGCAGTTACTCGATGCCGCGGGAGGCGGCCTACGAGCAGTACTTC | CASSYSMPREAAYEQYF
TRBJ2-1 | TRBV7-9 | many | TRBD2 | TGTGCCAGCAGCCCGACTAGCGGGAGGGTCAATGGGCAGTTCTTC | CASSPTSGRVNGQFF
TRBJ1-5 | TRBV6-1 | . | TRBD1 | TGTGCCATAAGACAGGGGAGCAATCAGCCCCAGCATTTT | CAIRQGSNQPQHF
TRBJ1-1 | TRBV16 | few | . | TGTGCCAGCAGCCAATCGGCCCAGGGGCCGGCCTTGAACACTGAAGCTTTCTTT | CASSQSAQGPALNTEAFF
TRBJ2-7 | TRBV29-1 | . | TRBD2 | TGCAGCGCCTCGACTAGCGGGAGGGCCATAGACTACGAGCAGTACTTC | CSASTSGRAIDYEQYF
TRBJ2-3 | TRBV30 | many | TRBD2 | TGTGCCTGGGGGGGACTAGCGGTCACAGATACGCAGTATTTT | CAWGGLAVTDTQYF
TRBJ1-6 | TRBV6-1 | few | . | TGTGCCAGCAGCTACCTTGGAGTTGAGGATAATTCACCCCTCCACTTT | CASSYLGVEDNSPLHF
TRBJ2-1 | TRBV3-1 | many | . | TGTGCCAGCAGCCAGCCGGGACCGCGGGGCAATGAGCAGTTCTTC | CASSQPGPRGNEQFF
TRBJ2-6 | TRBV7-9 | . | . | TGTGCCAGCAGCTCGGACCTCCTGGGGGCCAACGTCCTGACTTTC | CASSSDLLGANVLTF
TRBJ2-6 | TRBV29-1 | . | . | TGCAGCGTCCCCGGGAGTTCTGGTGGGGCCAACGTCCTGACTTTC | CSVPGSSGGANVLTF
TRBJ2-7 | TRBV19 | . | TRBD2 | TGTGCCAGTACCCGCGGACTAGCGGGTATCGACGAGCAGTACTTC | CASTRGLAGIDEQYF
TRBJ1-4 | TRBV6-1 | . | . | TGTGCCAGCAGTGGCGCGTCATTTAATGAAAAACTGTTTTTT | CASSGASFNEKLFF
TRBJ2-5 | TRBV2 | many | . | TGTGCCAGCAGGAGCAGGGCATCCCAGTACTTC | CASRSRASQYF
TRBJ1-5 | TRBV2 | many | TRBD1 | TGTGCCAGCACCCAGGGCAGGGGGGCGCCGACCCAGCATTTT | CASTQGRGAPTQHF
TRBJ1-3 | TRBV7-2 | . | . | TGTGCCAGCAGCTTAGGGGTAGGGGGATCTGGAAACACCATATATTTT | CASSLGVGGSGNTIYF
TRBJ2-6 | TRBV10-3 | . | . | TGTGCCACCTCCCAAATGAGTGGGGCCAACGTCCTGACTTTC | CATSQMSGANVLTF